Listed below are T cell receptor beta chains from one sample, sequenced in a study of beta chain features in type 1 diabetes. TCRdb's copy holds only in-frame clones and misses some; the assay was immunoSEQ multiplex PCR. The sample holds hundreds of thousands of clones, roughly 13% seen once. Sequenced sample: naive CD4+ T cells from blood. Every receptor here comes from a man aged 18 to 30 with type 1 diabetes. CDR3s include the opening cysteine and the closing phenylalanine or tryptophan. Each record gives: clone size, V gene, J gene, D gene, CDR3 DNA, CDR3 protein. A D gene is named only where the DNA matches it firmly. Expanded clones are given a class, and other clones once, few, many or no size at all.

clone size: NA; V gene: TRBV9; J gene: TRBJ1-6; D gene: TRBD1; CDR3 DNA: TGTGCCAGCAGGTCAACAGGGGCGGTTGATTCACCCCTCCACTTT; CDR3 protein: CASRSTGAVDSPLHF
clone size: NA; V gene: TRBV25-1; J gene: TRBJ2-5; D gene: NA; CDR3 DNA: TGTGCCAGCTCTTGGAGGCGCCCCAACGGGGAGACCCAGTACTTC; CDR3 protein: CASSWRRPNGETQYF
clone size: few; V gene: TRBV7-9; J gene: TRBJ2-7; D gene: NA; CDR3 DNA: TGTGCCAGCAGCTCGGGTTTACCCTACGAGCAGTACTTC; CDR3 protein: CASSSGLPYEQYF
clone size: NA; V gene: TRBV11-2; J gene: TRBJ2-3; D gene: TRBD1; CDR3 DNA: TGTGCCAGCAGCATCAGGGGGTTGGAGTATTTT; CDR3 protein: CASSIRGLEYF
clone size: few; V gene: TRBV7-9; J gene: TRBJ2-1; D gene: NA; CDR3 DNA: TGTGCCAGCAGTTCCTGGACCGCTACCTACAATGAGCAGTTCTTC; CDR3 protein: CASSSWTATYNEQFF
clone size: few; V gene: TRBV15; J gene: TRBJ1-1; D gene: NA; CDR3 DNA: TGTGCCACCAGCAGAGATCAGAACACTGAAGCTTTCTTT; CDR3 protein: CATSRDQNTEAFF
clone size: few; V gene: TRBV5-1; J gene: TRBJ2-7; D gene: TRBD1; CDR3 DNA: TGCGCCAGCAGCTTGTCGACCGGACAGGCATCCTACGAGCAGTACTTC; CDR3 protein: CASSLSTGQASYEQYF
clone size: NA; V gene: TRBV29-1; J gene: TRBJ2-1; D gene: NA; CDR3 DNA: TGCAGCGTTGAAAGTAGATCTTACTACAATGAGCAGTTCTTC; CDR3 protein: CSVESRSYYNEQFF
clone size: few; V gene: TRBV30; J gene: TRBJ2-3; D gene: NA; CDR3 DNA: TGTGCCTGGAGTCCTCTCGCGGGGACCACAGATACGCAGTATTTT; CDR3 protein: CAWSPLAGTTDTQYF
clone size: few; V gene: TRBV25-1; J gene: TRBJ2-1; D gene: NA; CDR3 DNA: TGTGCCAGCAGCGCCACAAGGGGCATTGAGCAGTTCTTC; CDR3 protein: CASSATRGIEQFF
clone size: NA; V gene: TRBV7-2; J gene: TRBJ2-3; D gene: TRBD1; CDR3 DNA: TGTGCCAGCAGCCTGAGGGGGCCTGCGGCAGATACGCAGTATTTT; CDR3 protein: CASSLRGPAADTQYF
clone size: NA; V gene: TRBV30; J gene: TRBJ2-7; D gene: NA; CDR3 DNA: TGTGCCTGGGGCGGGGCCTACGAGCAGTACTTC; CDR3 protein: CAWGGAYEQYF
clone size: few; V gene: TRBV5-1; J gene: TRBJ2-2; D gene: NA; CDR3 DNA: TGCGCCAGCACCCTGTTACTGAACACCGGGGAGCTGTTTTTT; CDR3 protein: CASTLLLNTGELFF
clone size: few; V gene: TRBV19; J gene: TRBJ1-5; D gene: NA; CDR3 DNA: TGTGCCACTTTAAAGGACGGAGCAGGATCCCAGCATTTT; CDR3 protein: CATLKDGAGSQHF
clone size: few; V gene: TRBV30; J gene: TRBJ1-2; D gene: NA; CDR3 DNA: TGTGCCTGTTACCGGGACTTCCCGAATGGCTACACCTTC; CDR3 protein: CACYRDFPNGYTF
clone size: NA; V gene: TRBV29-1; J gene: TRBJ1-1; D gene: NA; CDR3 DNA: TGCAGCGTGAACGAGCCTAGGACTGAAGCTTTCTTT; CDR3 protein: CSVNEPRTEAFF
clone size: NA; V gene: TRBV30; J gene: TRBJ1-2; D gene: NA; CDR3 DNA: TGTGCCTGGGGGGAGGCCCGCGGTAACTATGGCTACACCTTC; CDR3 protein: CAWGEARGNYGYTF
clone size: NA; V gene: TRBV7-2; J gene: TRBJ2-1; D gene: TRBD2; CDR3 DNA: TGTGCCAGCTGCATTGACTTAGCGGGGGTTAATGAGCAGTTCTTC; CDR3 protein: CASCIDLAGVNEQFF
clone size: NA; V gene: TRBV29-1; J gene: TRBJ2-5; D gene: NA; CDR3 DNA: TGCAGCGTAAAACGGGGTGGGCAAGAGACCCAGTACTTC; CDR3 protein: CSVKRGGQETQYF
clone size: few; V gene: TRBV13; J gene: TRBJ2-7; D gene: NA; CDR3 DNA: TGTGCCAGCAGCTTAGGACAAACTTACTCCTACGAGCAGTACTTC; CDR3 protein: CASSLGQTYSYEQYF
clone size: few; V gene: TRBV12-5; J gene: TRBJ2-5; D gene: NA; CDR3 DNA: TGTGCTAGTGGTTTGTGGGGGGAAGAGACCCAGTACTTC; CDR3 protein: CASGLWGEETQYF
clone size: few; V gene: TRBV5-1; J gene: TRBJ2-5; D gene: NA; CDR3 DNA: TGCGCCAGCAGCCCCACTCGCCAGCGGGAGACCCAGTACTTC; CDR3 protein: CASSPTRQRETQYF
clone size: once; V gene: TRBV27; J gene: TRBJ2-7; D gene: NA; CDR3 DNA: TGTGCCAGCAGTTCCCAGGCTAGTATCTCCTACGAGCAGTACTTC; CDR3 protein: CASSSQASISYEQYF
clone size: NA; V gene: TRBV30; J gene: TRBJ1-4; D gene: NA; CDR3 DNA: TGTGCCTGGGCCTCCGGGGTAGAAAAACTGTTTTTT; CDR3 protein: CAWASGVEKLFF
clone size: few; V gene: TRBV6-5; J gene: TRBJ1-2; D gene: NA; CDR3 DNA: TGTGCCAGCAGTTACTCGGGGCTCGCTGGCTACACCTTC; CDR3 protein: CASSYSGLAGYTF
clone size: few; V gene: TRBV9; J gene: TRBJ2-3; D gene: TRBD2; CDR3 DNA: TGTGCCAGCAGTTACTTCACTAGCGGGAGGGCAGATACGCAGTATTTT; CDR3 protein: CASSYFTSGRADTQYF